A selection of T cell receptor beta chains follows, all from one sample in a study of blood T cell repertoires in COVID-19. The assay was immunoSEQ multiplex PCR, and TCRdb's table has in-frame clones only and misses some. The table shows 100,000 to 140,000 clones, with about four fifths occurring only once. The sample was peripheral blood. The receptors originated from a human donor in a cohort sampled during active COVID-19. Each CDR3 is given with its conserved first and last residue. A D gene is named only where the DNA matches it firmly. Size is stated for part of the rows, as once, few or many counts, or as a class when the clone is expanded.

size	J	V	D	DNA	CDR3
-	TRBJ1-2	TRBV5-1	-	TGCGCCAGCAGCTTGTCCGACACCACTGGCTACACCTTC	CASSLSDTTGYTF
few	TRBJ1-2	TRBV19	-	TGTGCCAGTAGTATAGTTGCGGGGGGGTCTAACTATGGCTACACCTTC	CASSIVAGGSNYGYTF
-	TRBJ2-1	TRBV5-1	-	TGCGCCAGCAGCTTGGGCCACAGGGCGTTGGGATACAATGAGCAGTTCTTC	CASSLGHRALGYNEQFF
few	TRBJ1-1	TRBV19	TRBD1	TGTGCCAGTAGTACCCGACAGGGGAGCACTGAAGCTTTCTTT	CASSTRQGSTEAFF
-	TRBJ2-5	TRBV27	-	TGTGCCAGCAGTTCCCGACAGGGTGGGGGGGAGACCCAGTACTTC	CASSSRQGGGETQYF
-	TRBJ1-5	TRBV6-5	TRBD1	TGTGCCAGCAGAGGACAGGGGACGCAGCCCCAGCATTTT	CASRGQGTQPQHF
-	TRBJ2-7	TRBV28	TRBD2	TGTGCCAGCAGCCCCTCTAGCGGGAGGAACTCCTACGAGCAGTACTTC	CASSPSSGRNSYEQYF
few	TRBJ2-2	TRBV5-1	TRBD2	TGCGCCAGCAGCTTGGGCCAGCGGGAGTCCGGGGAGCTGTTTTTT	CASSLGQRESGELFF
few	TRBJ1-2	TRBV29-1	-	TGCAGCGTTGCTAGGGCAGGGTATGGCTACACCTTC	CSVARAGYGYTF
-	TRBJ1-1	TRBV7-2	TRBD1	TGTGCCAGCAGCCATTCAGGGGGTTGGGCTGAAGCTTTCTTT	CASSHSGGWAEAFF
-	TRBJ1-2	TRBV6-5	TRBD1	TGTGCCAGCAGTTTGGACAGGGGCTATGGCTACACCTTC	CASSLDRGYGYTF
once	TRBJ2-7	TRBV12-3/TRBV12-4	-	TGTGCCAGCAGTTTAAACAGGGTCCGCGAGCAGTACTTC	CASSLNRVREQYF
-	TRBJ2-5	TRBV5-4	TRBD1	TGTGCCAGCAGTCGGGACAGGGGTAGTGAGACCCAGTACTTC	CASSRDRGSETQYF
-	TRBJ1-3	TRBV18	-	TGTGCCAGCTCACCTATCTCCCCCCGTGGGCCTGGAAACACCATATATTTT	CASSPISPRGPGNTIYF
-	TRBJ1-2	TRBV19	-	TGTGCCAGTAGTATAGGAGGCAGGGATTCTGGCTACACCTTC	CASSIGGRDSGYTF
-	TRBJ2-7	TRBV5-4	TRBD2	TGTGCCACCTCGACTAGCGGCAACTCCTACGAGCAGTACTTC	CATSTSGNSYEQYF
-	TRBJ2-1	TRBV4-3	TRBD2	TGCGCCAGCAGCCAAGATTATTCCGGGACTAGCGGGTTCTTACAGTTCTTC	CASSQDYSGTSGFLQFF